A few counts support the clone carrying this TCR beta chain. Antigen: not known. TCRdb reprocessed the 5' RACE reads with MiXCR, giving one entry per CDR3 protein. The sample lists approximately 260,000 distinct CDR3 sequences, 8.6% occurring once. This CDR3 has 12 residues. CDR1 is GTSNPN and CDR2 is SVGIG in the germline V gene (reference sequence). V was clipped by 5 bases and J by 9 bases, with 13 bases between them. The data were taken from a study of CD8 T cells in ankylosing spondylitis. Study-wide results and caveats: A TCR beta motif of roughly 8 highly homologous variants appeared characteristic of ankylosing spondylitis blood. Significant enrichment of disease-linked clones was reportedly seen in matched ankylosing spondylitis synovial fluid.

V is TRBV30 and J is TRBJ2-2; TRBD1 might be the D (8 bases). The source is a male donor with ankylosing spondylitis or in good health (not recorded which). Material for sequencing was blood, either unsorted or a sorted T cell fraction (not recorded which). CDR3 amino acids: CAWDRGGRELFF. The CDR3 coding sequence is TGTGCCTGGGACAGGGGAGGGAGGGAGCTGTTTTTT.